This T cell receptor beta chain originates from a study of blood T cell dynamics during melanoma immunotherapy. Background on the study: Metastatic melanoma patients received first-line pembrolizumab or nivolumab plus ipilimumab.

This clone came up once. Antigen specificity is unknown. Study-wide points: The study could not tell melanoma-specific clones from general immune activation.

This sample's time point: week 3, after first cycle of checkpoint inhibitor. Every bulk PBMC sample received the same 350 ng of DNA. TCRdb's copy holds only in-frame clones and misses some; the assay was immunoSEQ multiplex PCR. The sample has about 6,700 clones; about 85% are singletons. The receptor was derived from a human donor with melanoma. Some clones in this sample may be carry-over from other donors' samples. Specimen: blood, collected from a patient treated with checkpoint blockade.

As DNA, the CDR3 is TGTGCCAGCAAAAACTGGGTAGCGGGGGTTGGAGGGGAGCTGTTTTTT. Residues: CASKNWVAGVGGELFF. The chain is built from TRBV2 and TRBJ2-2; 9 bases map to TRBD2. With V trimmed by 7 bases and J by 8 bases, 14 bases remained unmatched. The V gene's germline CDR1 is SNHLY and CDR2 FYNNEI. CDR3 length: 16 amino acids.